This TCR beta chain comes out of a study of blood T cell repertoires in COVID-19. Study in general: Samples came from the United States, Italy and Spain, spanning acute and convalescent COVID-19. Nucleic acid was either cDNA or gDNA, and it came from T cells, B-cell-depleted T cells, or PBMCs.

Assay used: immunoSEQ multiplex PCR; TCRdb lists only in-frame clones, some missing. This table holds 400,000 to 550,000 clones, around 89% found once. The V end lost 0 bases, the J end lost 4 bases, and 13 bases lay between the germline ends. The CDR3 sequence is 15 residues long. Germline V CDR1 and CDR2: SGDLS, YYNGEE. This chain uses TRBV9 with TRBJ1-2; a possible D gene is TRBD1 (6 bases). The sample comprised peripheral blood. The receptor comes from a woman in her thirties with acute or convalescent COVID-19. CDR3 nucleotides: TGTGCCAGCAGCGTAGGAGGACAGCCTAGCTATGGCTACACCTTC. Translated: CASSVGGQPSYGYTF.